This entry concerns a single T cell receptor (beta chain). Its antigen is still unknown. Qualities for individual bases were not recorded, and no much larger clone is one base off. This entry is derived from a study of cytomegalovirus exposure and HLA in healthy donors (dated 2017 in TCRdb). General notes on the study: In an earlier analysis of fewer than 750 of the donors, around 300 Gb of sequence data and 100 million or so unique TCR beta sequences from 150 million to 200 million T cells were reported. An early release that covered around 590 HLA-typed donors contained about 300 gigabases of sequencing data and tens of millions of unique TCR sequences. Of the 398 genotyped donors, 65% to 90% were placed in the genetic ancestry cluster associated with self-reported Caucasian donors. The study aimed to test whether signatures of past pathogen exposure could be identified by cataloging public T cell receptors. Using immunosequencing, the study profiled T cell repertoires from 666 subjects and related those repertoires to cytomegalovirus serostatus. Besides the first cohort of roughly 660 subjects, a separate validation cohort made up of around 120 different subjects was used. High-throughput TCR immunosequencing, statistical association of individual TCRs with disease status, and machine learning were combined to predict cytomegalovirus infection status. A later analysis re-examined previously published TCR beta repertoires from around 670 donors and added high-resolution HLA genotyping to investigate patterns of TCR occurrence. Rather than drawing on any new phenotypic data, the later analysis identified candidate immune exposures from TCR beta sequences and the way those sequences occurred across donors. An earlier analysis of around 580 of the donors used high-throughput TCR beta sequencing to judge whether each TCR beta V gene segment behaved as functional or pseudogenic. Donor age, sex, ethnicity and CMV serostatus were collected together with the repertoire data. Genome-wide SNP genotypes for about three fifths of the roughly 700 donors were used in a later genetic analysis, which treated that subset as a discovery cohort. All discovery cohort repertoires had been generated using a single sequencing platform. HLA typing included class I and class II loci at four-digit resolution. Typing coverage differed by locus: A, B, C, DRB1 and DQB1 were typed in about 620-640 donors, DQA1 in 500 to 550, DPA1 in approximately 600, and DPB1 in roughly 450. Roughly five DR-DQ haplotypes were handled as single units for association and clustering, since linkage in the cohort was strong. Among several hundred genotyped donors of the cohort, an average of roughly 230,000 unique TCR beta nucleotide sequences was sequenced per donor, of which about 18% were non-productive. Summary of the overall study and its limitations: Assigning TCR associations to individual alleles was difficult when HLA alleles, especially DR and DQ, strongly co-occurred. Presence/absence analyses assumed roughly uniform sequencing depth across donors, an assumption that may not hold. Compared with the approximately 700-donor mean, donors in an Asian-associated ancestry cluster had fewer N-insertions in productive TCRs, according to a later genetic analysis. Across donors, most TCR sequences were observed very rarely, whereas some public TCRs were present in many individuals. The cohort was sequenced for TCR beta chains only, and without alpha or paired-chain data the features that could be detected were limited. According to the authors, the approach could potentially be generalized to other disease states and immunological phenotypes. Linkage disequilibrium might explain the correlated functional status among segregating V segments, but an unknown experimental factor could not be ruled out. Because counts were too low, about 15 rarely observed V segments, including chromosome 9 orphons, were left out of the earlier analysis of 587 of the donors. The study gave a list of 150 to 200 TCR beta chains associated with cytomegalovirus. HLA typing was unavailable for some donors at each locus, so association tests used only the typed subset. A later analysis found that HLA-associated TCR beta chains were more clonally expanded and had lower generation probabilities than equally common non-associated chains. V-gene and J-gene trimming of TCR beta chains was associated with a missense DCLRE1C variant in a later genetic analysis, and the association was replicated in an independent cohort. The classifier was reported to diagnose cytomegalovirus status with high specificity and sensitivity in both the original cohort and the validation cohort. Several of the top co-occurrence clusters appeared to be linked to parvovirus B19, influenza, CMV and Epstein-Barr virus, according to a later analysis. Specific HLA alleles were associated with roughly 16,000 TCR beta sequences at a false discovery rate of 0.05 in a later analysis. In a later analysis, TCR association rates were found to vary across HLA loci, with the most associated TCRs seen for DRB1 alleles and the fewest for HLA-C alleles. In vitro tests confirmed that a few of the cytomegalovirus-associated TCR beta chains recognize cytomegalovirus antigens. Some IMGT-functional V segments, including TRBV6-2 and TRBV6-3, could not be distinguished by the 87-base-pair reads and were therefore excluded. Immune exposure information for the cohort was limited to CMV serostatus. A further reported finding was that TCR beta sequences accurately predicted the HLA-A and HLA-B alleles for most subjects in the first cohort. The sequencing pipeline was judged likely to have produced a cluster of highly shared sequence variants as a technical artifact. An earlier analysis of roughly 570 of the donors showed that most TCR beta V segments appeared in productive rearrangements either about 90% or about 30% of the time, which broadly matched IMGT annotations. In a later analysis, most CMV-associated TCR beta chains were found to appear HLA-restricted, with HLA associations seemingly driven largely by CMV exposure.

Taken from the germline V gene, the CDR1 and CDR2 loops are MNHNS and SASEGT. The CDR3 contains 15 residues, cysteine and phenylalanine counted. Kept here is only the CDR3 DNA, which spans 45 bases and is read in frame from base 1. The germline V end is reduced by 6 bases and the J end by 2 bases; junction bases left unmatched: 6. The library was generated by the immunoSEQ multiplex PCR assay. For the multiplex PCR, a mixture combining 60 forward primers for TCR Vbeta segments and 13 reverse primers for TCR Jbeta segments was used. The CDR3 region of rearranged TCR beta genes was amplified from genomic DNA by a multiplex PCR assay. The amplified TCR beta libraries were sequenced on the Illumina HiSeq System as 87-base-pair reads. The original pipeline was this. In a later analysis, some 80 million unique TCR beta chains were counted across the 650 to 750 repertoires, and some 10 million of these chains were shared by at least two donors. Raw reads were error-corrected and collapsed into unique sequences with a nearest-neighbor algorithm that merged closely related sequences to remove PCR and sequencing errors. Alignment of CDR3 sequences to IMGT reference sequences was used to assign V, D and J gene segments. For a sequence to be retained, a match of at least six nucleotides was required to both a V gene segment and a J gene segment. A rearrangement was called productive if the CDR3 had no stop codons and remained in frame with V and J, and every other rearrangement was called non-productive. Following IMGT convention, CDR3 was defined as the stretch from the second conserved V-encoded cysteine to the conserved J-encoded phenylalanine. The earlier analysis of some 580 of the donors excluded any sequence lacking an unambiguous match to a single V gene segment. In an earlier analysis of about 590 of the donors, a V segment was called functional when productive rearrangements were above 56.7%, and segregating when the standard deviation between donors exceeded 5%. A statistical classification framework was built for diagnosing cytomegalovirus status from the catalog of TCR beta chain sequences. In a later analysis, TCR nucleotide sequences were compared against IMGT/GENE-DB human TR gene sequences so that V and J genes could be assigned. In a later analysis, CDR3 sequences and most-parsimonious VDJ recombination scenarios were assigned using the TCRdist pipeline. A later analysis defined each TCR beta chain by its CDR3 amino acid sequence plus V-gene family, and excluded reads lacking a unique V-gene family. A later analysis removed 500 to 600 highly shared, low-generation-probability nucleotide sequences to deal with suspected cross-contamination and a sequencing artifact. In a later analysis, a clonal expansion index was calculated for each public chain from normalized within-repertoire ranks of inferred template counts. A later analysis computed generation probabilities with a VDJ recombination model fitted to out-of-frame rearrangements, and checked the results against IGoR. In a later analysis, TCR-TCR, TCR-HLA and TCR-CMV co-occurrence was scored with hypergeometric tests, and a repertoire-size bias correction was applied to TCR pairs. In a later analysis, false discovery rates were estimated by permuting HLA or CMV assignments 20 times. In a later analysis, co-occurring TCRs were grouped using DBSCAN, with TCRdist sequence similarity added in when clustering inside HLA-allele-positive subsets. Repertoires with fewer than 30,000 or more than 120,000 public chains were left out of co-occurrence clustering, as were about five repertoires with anomalous nucleotide sharing. Drawn from immuneACCESS, this table holds only the in-frame rearrangements with V and J called that TCRdb kept. Clones are partly lost; checked studies trace under half to an unresolved V gene and leave the rest unexplained. The V and J calls and clone size come from that table; D and trimming were worked out from the DNA. The sample records approximately 130,000 clones, roughly 80% of which are singletons. The ten largest account for 1.5% of the sample.

The cohort was made up of under 800 healthy bone marrow donors. Cohort members were all nominally healthy when sampled, although unrecorded immune exposures were likely present. The donor tested CMV seronegative and was one of the 352 seronegative cohort members. A peripheral blood sample was collected from each donor, and TCR beta sequencing was performed on peripheral blood mononuclear cells. The Qiagen DNeasy Blood Extraction Kit was used to extract genomic DNA from the blood cell samples. The receptor chain draws on TRBV6-1 and TRBJ1-5; the junction holds 8 bases that match TRBD1. Sequenced sample: PBMCs. This receptor was obtained from a woman aged 18-29 years in good health and CMV-seronegative. This receptor carries the CDR3 CASSADRGGNQPQHF. The DNA reads as follows: TGTGCCAGCAGCGCAGACAGGGGTGGCAATCAGCCCCAGCATTTT.